The following is a TCR beta chain sequence with its context. The junction departs from the called germline gene at one end, perhaps through a read error. At the DNA level, this CDR3 is encoded by other sequences in the same sample as well. This table comes from immunoSEQ multiplex PCR, and its TCRdb copy is limited to in-frame clones, with some not included. The sample lists about 460,000 clones; approximately 77% were seen once. The CDR3 is made up of 16 amino acids. The germline V gene has CDR1 MNHNS and CDR2 SASEGT. The data belong to a study of shared clonotypes between healthy human individuals. This TCR derives from a woman aged 40 to 50 in good health. Some clones in this sample may be carry-over from other donors' samples. What was sequenced was PBMCs. The chain links TRBV6-1 to TRBJ1-1, with TRBD1 matching 9 bases. The CDR3 region has the DNA TGTGCCAGCAGTGAGACCTCGACAGGGGGGAACACTGAAGCCTTCTTT. The encoded protein is CASSETSTGGNTEAFF.